This T cell receptor beta chain was sequenced during a study of T cells after yellow fever vaccination. Study summary: Libraries from low-cell-number fractions were prepared with the SMART-Seq v4 Ultra Low Input RNA kit. Study outcomes and limitations: After the booster, roughly 96% of CD4 and approximately 90% of CD8 primary-response clones were re-detected. Contamination of FACS-sorted repertoires by abundant clonotypes from the bulk population could occur.

About this clonotype itself: The antigen remains unidentified.

It was through 5'RACE template switching that TCR cDNA was made, with a universal primer site and UMIs added. TCRdb re-derived calls from the 5' RACE reads in MiXCR, one entry per CDR3 protein. The sample has approximately 300,000 distinct CDR3 sequences; 8.7% are singletons. The V and J ends lost 0 bases and 7 bases respectively, with 15 bases between them. The V gene's germline CDR1 is GTSNPN and CDR2 SVGIG (reference sequence). CDR3 length: 15 amino acids. V is TRBV30 and J is TRBJ2-2; D gene uncertain. The TCR comes from a man younger than 35 who received the YFV17D yellow fever vaccine. This specimen was PBMCs, taken on the day of the first yellow fever vaccination. CDR3 in amino acids: CAWSVPVRLNGELFF. The CDR3 DNA is TGTGCCTGGAGTGTACCGGTCCGGCTCAACGGGGAGCTGTTTTTT.